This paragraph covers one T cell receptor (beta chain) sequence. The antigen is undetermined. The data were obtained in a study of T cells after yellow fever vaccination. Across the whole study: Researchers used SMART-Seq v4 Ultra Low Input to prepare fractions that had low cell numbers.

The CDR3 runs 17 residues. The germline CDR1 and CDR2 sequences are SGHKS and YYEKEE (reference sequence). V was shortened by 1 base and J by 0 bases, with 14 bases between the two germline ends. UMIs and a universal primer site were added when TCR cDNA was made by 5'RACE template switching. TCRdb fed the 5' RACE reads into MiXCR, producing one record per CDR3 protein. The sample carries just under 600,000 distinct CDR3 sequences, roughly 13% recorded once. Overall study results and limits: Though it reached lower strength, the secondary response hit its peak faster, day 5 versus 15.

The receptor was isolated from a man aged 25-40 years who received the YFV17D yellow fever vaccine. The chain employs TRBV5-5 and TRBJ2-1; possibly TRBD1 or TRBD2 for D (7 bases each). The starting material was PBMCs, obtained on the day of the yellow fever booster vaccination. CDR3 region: CASSLLGGTASYNEQFF. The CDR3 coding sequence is TGTGCCAGCAGCTTGTTGGGAGGGACAGCCTCCTACAATGAGCAGTTCTTC. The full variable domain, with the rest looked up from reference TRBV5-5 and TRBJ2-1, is DAGVTQSPTHLIKTRGQQVTLRCSPISGHKSVSWYQQVLGQGPQFIFQYYEKEERGRGNFPDRFSARQFPNYSSELNVNALLLGDSALYLCASSLLGGTASYNEQFFGPGTRLTVL.